This entry describes one T cell receptor beta chain. The data originate from a study of blood T cell repertoires in COVID-19. Overall study: Sites across the United States, Italy and Spain contributed samples from acute and convalescent COVID-19.

Cohort assignment relied on participant-reported clinical history. Authors' processing steps: Amplification of reference gene primers was used by the study to estimate nucleated cell counts. The protocol was immunoSEQ multiplex PCR, while the TCRdb copy is restricted to in-frame clones and leaves out a portion. That table supplies the V and J calls and clone size; D and trimming were determined from the DNA. The table includes 110,000 to 150,000 clones, around 80% detected once. The specimen sequenced was PBMCs or T cells enriched from blood (not recorded which). The clonotype was recovered from a woman in her fifties or sixties who had recovered from COVID-19.

The CDR3 sequence is CATSRGAGLAGKYEQFF. CDR3 bases: TGTGCCACCAGCAGAGGGGCAGGACTAGCGGGGAAATATGAGCAGTTCTTC. The chain uses TRBV15 and TRBJ2-1; 12 positions agree with TRBD2. The CDR3 consists of 17 residues. Looked up from germline, CDR1 is LNHNV and CDR2 is YYDKDF (reference sequence). The J segment lost 8 bases and the V segment lost 1 base, leaving 9 bases of the junction unmatched.